A selection of T cell receptor beta chains follows, all from one sample in a study of blood T cell repertoires in COVID-19. Measured with immunoSEQ multiplex PCR; TCRdb has only the in-frame clones, and not every one. The sample comprises 200,000 to 300,000 clones, about 82% of which are singletons, and 9% to 15% rests with the top ten. The material sequenced was peripheral blood. These receptors all come from an older man with acute or convalescent COVID-19. CDR3s include the opening cysteine and the closing phenylalanine or tryptophan. The D gene is left open where the match is weak. Clone size is not always given. Where it is, it says once, few, many or a class for expanded clones.

length	size	J	D	V	CDR3	DNA
16	-	TRBJ1-4	-	TRBV6-1	CASSVRTIATNEKLFF	TGTGCCAGCAGTGTGCGGACAATTGCAACTAATGAAAAACTGTTTTTT
13	-	TRBJ2-5	-	TRBV5-1	CASSRGGAETQYF	TGCGCCAGCAGCCGAGGGGGAGCAGAGACCCAGTACTTC
13	-	TRBJ1-5	-	TRBV12-3/TRBV12-4	CASRISGFQPQHF	TGTGCCAGCAGGATTTCGGGGTTTCAGCCCCAGCATTTT
16	once	TRBJ2-2	TRBD1	TRBV27	CASSFGQGAKAGELFF	TGTGCCAGCAGCTTTGGACAGGGGGCGAAGGCCGGGGAGCTGTTTTTT
16	-	TRBJ2-3	-	TRBV4-1	CASSPSPSRSTDTQYF	TGCGCCAGCAGCCCCTCCCCTAGCAGAAGCACAGATACGCAGTATTTT
14	-	TRBJ1-5	-	TRBV2	CASVADYSNQPQHF	TGTGCCAGCGTGGCGGACTATAGCAATCAGCCCCAGCATTTT
14	-	TRBJ2-2	-	TRBV20-1	CSASMGARGGELFF	TGCAGTGCTAGTATGGGGGCGCGCGGCGGGGAGCTGTTTTTT
15	-	TRBJ2-2	TRBD1	TRBV29-1	CSVATGTGGTGELFF	TGCAGCGTTGCAACCGGGACAGGGGGGACCGGGGAGCTGTTTTTT
13	-	TRBJ1-3	-	TRBV5-5	CASSLSVGNTIYF	TGTGCCAGCAGCCTTTCAGTCGGAAACACCATATATTTT
14	-	TRBJ1-1	-	TRBV27	CASSFLTGNTEAFF	TGTGCCAGCAGTTTTCTCACAGGGAACACTGAAGCTTTCTTT
11	-	TRBJ2-5	-	TRBV6-4	CASSGGETQYF	TGTGCCAGCAGTGGTGGCGAGACCCAGTACTTC
16	few	TRBJ2-1	TRBD2	TRBV7-7	CASSKGLAGGRDEQFF	TGTGCTAGCAGCAAGGGACTAGCGGGAGGGCGCGATGAGCAGTTCTTC
12	-	TRBJ2-7	TRBD1	TRBV2	CASRGQLYEQYF	TGTGCCAGCAGGGGACAGCTCTACGAGCAGTACTTC
15	-	TRBJ1-5	-	TRBV9	CASSVAGTEYQPQHF	TGTGCCAGCAGCGTAGCGGGAACGGAGTATCAGCCCCAGCATTTT
11	-	TRBJ2-1	TRBD2	TRBV19	CASRGKGGEFF	TGTGCCAGTAGGGGGAAGGGAGGGGAGTTCTTC